Each of the 28 T cell receptor beta chains below was sequenced from the same sample in a study of STAT3 mutations in large granular lymphocyte leukemia. These receptors lack a known antigen. Repertoires were generated with immunoSEQ multiplex PCR, while TCRdb's copy carries only in-frame clones and drops some. The table lists approximately 4,300 clones, around 50% of them singletons. Study-wide results and caveats: Every T-cell large granular lymphocyte leukemia patient had at least one immunodominant TCR beta clonotype.

Sequenced: peripheral blood mononuclear cells. The receptors here all came from a man between 60 and 75 years old with T-cell large granular lymphocyte leukemia. Some clones in this sample may be carry-over from other donors' samples.

This clone was picked up a small number of times. This chain joins TRBV29-1 and TRBJ1-2; D remains unclear. The CDR3 has 11 residues. Germline V lookup: CDR1 SQVTM, CDR2 ANQGSEA. V shed 5 bases and J shed 6 bases, with 10 bases lying between them. The CDR3 nucleotides read TGCAGCGTTCAGTCTGGGGATGGCTACACCTTC. Residues: CSVQSGDGYTF.

In this sample, this clone turned up once. The chain recombines TRBV14 with TRBJ2-7; D gene ambiguous. The germline V and J ends were trimmed by 2 bases and 7 bases, with 12 bases remaining between them. From germline, CDR1 is SGHDN and CDR2 FVKESK. The CDR3 spans 13 residues. As DNA, the CDR3 is TGTGCCAGCAGCCAAAGTAGGGTTGGGGAGCAGTACGTC. This encodes CASSQSRVGEQYV.

The sample holds one count of this clone. The J gene is TRBJ2-5, the V gene TRBV7-9; no firm D call. V lost 6 bases to trimming and J lost 5 bases, with 7 bases between them. The CDR3 covers 11 residues. From germline, CDR1 is SEHNR and CDR2 FQNEAQ (reference sequence). The CDR3 DNA is TGTGCCAGCAGATCCCGGGAGACCCAGTACTTC. This sequence encodes CASRSRETQYF. Based on the CDR3 plus reference TRBV7-9 and TRBJ2-5, the full variable domain is DTGVSQNPRHKITKRGQNVTFRCDPISEHNRLYWYRQTLGQGPEFLTYFQNEAQLEKSRLLSDRFSAERPKGSFSTLEIQRTEQGDSAMYLCASRSRETQYFGPGTRLLVL.

This chain links TRBV5-1 with TRBJ1-2; D may be TRBD1 (6 bases). V was pared by 3 bases and J by 6 bases, with 12 bases between. CDR1 is SGHRS and CDR2 is YFSETQ in the germline V gene. The CDR3 contains 13 residues. CDR3 DNA sequence: TGCGCCAGCAGCTCTACAGGGTTTGATGGCTACACCTTC. Residues: CASSSTGFDGYTF.

This clone was observed a few times. The gene calls are TRBV5-1 and TRBJ1-2, with unresolved D. Germline values: CDR1 SGHRS, CDR2 YFSETQ. The V end lost 0 bases, the J end lost 7 bases, and 10 bases lay between the germline ends. The CDR3 has 13 residues. The CDR3 loop is CASSLADGSGYTF. The CDR3 DNA follows: TGCGCCAGCAGCTTGGCCGACGGATCTGGCTACACCTTC.

The CDR3 DNA sequence: TGTGCCACCAGCAGAGATTATTGGGGAGACCGACAGCCCCAGCATTTT. Amino acid sequence: CATSRDYWGDRQPQHF. The chain has TRBV15 and TRBJ1-5; no firm D call. The germline V gene encodes CDR1 LNHNV and CDR2 YYDKDF (reference sequence). V was cut by 0 bases and J by 7 bases, with 16 bases left in between. The CDR3 extends over 16 amino acids.

CDR3 coding DNA: TGTGCCAGCTCACCGGGGGGGGCCACTGGAAACACCATATATTTT. This encodes CASSPGGATGNTIYF. The chain has TRBV18 and TRBJ1-3, with TRBD1 as a possible D gene (6 bases). CDR1 and CDR2 from the germline V gene are KGHSH and LQKENI. This CDR3 contains 15 residues. The V and J ends lost 3 bases and 2 bases respectively, with 11 bases between them.

In its sample, this clone was seen a few times. CDR3 amino acids: CASSLYWGGPETQYF. The CDR3 nucleotides are TGCGCCAGCAGCCTCTATTGGGGGGGACCAGAGACCCAGTACTTC. V usage is TRBV4-1 and J usage is TRBJ2-5; 7 bases match TRBD2. Germline CDR1 reads MGHRA; CDR2 reads YSYEKL. V was clipped by 4 bases and J by 4 bases; unmatched bases: 9. CDR3 size: 15 residues.

This clone appeared once. This rearrangement joins TRBV7-9 to TRBJ2-7; 7 positions agree with TRBD1. Germline V CDR1 and CDR2: SEHNR, FQNEAQ (reference sequence). V gave up 2 bases and J gave up 1 base; unmatched junction bases: 5. This CDR3 spans 15 amino acids. CDR3 coding DNA: TGTGCCAGCAGCTTAAATCCGGGACAGTCCTACGAGCAGTACGTC. This encodes CASSLNPGQSYEQYV.

This clone appeared a few times. The chain is built from TRBV30 and TRBJ2-5, with D possibly matching TRBD2 (6 bases). Per germline, CDR1 GTSNPN and CDR2 SVGIG (reference sequence). This CDR3 has 12 residues. With 5 bases removed from V and 4 bases from J, the gap between germline ends came to 11 bases. CDR3 nucleotides: TGTGCCTGGGGGGGAGGTCGAGAGACCCAGTACTTC. Its protein product is CAWGGGRETQYF.

Only a few counts were recorded for this clone. The chain is built from TRBV11-3 and TRBJ2-3, with 7 bases fitting TRBD2. Losses at the gene ends were 6 bases for V and 4 bases for J; bases not matched to a gene: 13. The CDR3 runs to 16 residues. Per the germline V gene, CDR1 is SGHNT and CDR2 is YENEEA. CDR3 bases: TGTGCCAGCAGTTCTGGGCGGGAGCGGGTTCCAGATACGCAGTATTTT. It is translated as CASSSGRERVPDTQYF.

V usage is TRBV30 and J usage is TRBJ2-6; D might be TRBD1 (5 bases). Germline CDR1 GTSNPN, CDR2 SVGIG (reference sequence). The V gene lost 8 bases and the J gene lost 0 bases, with 11 bases spanning the gap. CDR3 length: 14 residues. This CDR3 reads CAIRGYSGANVLTF. The CDR3 nucleotides read TGTGCCATAAGGGGCTACTCTGGGGCCAACGTCCTGACTTTC.

V and J are TRBV29-1 and TRBJ2-1; no clear D. Trimming removed 1 base from V and 3 bases from J, with 4 bases in between. This CDR3 comprises 12 residues. Germline loops: CDR1 SQVTM, CDR2 ANQGSEA. The CDR3 loop reads CSVEVSYNEQFF. Written as DNA, the CDR3 is TGCAGCGTTGAAGTTAGCTACAATGAGCAGTTCTTC.

The V and J genes are TRBV29-1 and TRBJ1-4, with D perhaps matching TRBD1 (5 bases). CDR1 and CDR2 from the germline V gene are SQVTM and ANQGSEA. The CDR3 sequence is 12 residues long. Trimming left V 5 bases short and J 8 bases short, with 12 bases between. CDR3 coding DNA: TGCAGCGTTCGGCAGGGAGGGGAAAAACTGTTTTTT. It translates to CSVRQGGEKLFF.

This clone appeared a few times. The rearrangement links TRBV6-5 to TRBJ1-6; TRBD1 matches at 8 bases. V shed 6 bases, J shed 10 bases, and the junction held 5 bases outside the gene matches. Germline-derived CDR1 and CDR2 are MNHEY and SVGAGI. The CDR3 extends over 13 amino acids. CDR3 in DNA: TGTGCCAGCAGCCTTGACAGGGGATCACCCCTCCACTTT. Residues: CASSLDRGSPLHF.

This clone appeared a single time. The chain links TRBV5-1 to TRBJ1-4, with D possibly matching TRBD1 (5 bases). Germline assignment: CDR1 SGHRS and CDR2 YFSETQ. Trimming stripped 5 bases from V and 8 bases from J, with 13 bases between. The CDR3 totals 13 residues. The CDR3 DNA reads as TGCGCCAGCAGTCGGGGGATTGGGGAAAAACTGTTTTTT. This translates into CASSRGIGEKLFF.

The rearrangement joins TRBV6-1 to TRBJ1-5; D unresolved. CDR1 MNHNS and CDR2 SASEGT come from the germline V gene. This CDR3 is 11 amino acids long. CDR3 region: CASGGNQPQHF. Here the CDR3 DNA reads TGTGCGAGCGGGGGCAATCAGCCCCAGCATTTT.

This sequence joins TRBV6-5 and TRBJ1-2, with a possible D match to TRBD1 (5 bases). The CDR3 consists of 13 residues. Germline-derived CDR1 and CDR2 are MNHEY and SVGAGI. The germline V and J ends were trimmed by 6 bases and 4 bases, with 12 bases remaining between them. CDR3 in amino acids: CASSPGPIYGYTF. The CDR3 DNA reads as TGTGCCAGCAGCCCGGGACCGATCTATGGCTACACCTTC.

This clone was seen only once. This chain uses TRBV18 with TRBJ2-1; D perhaps matches TRBD2 (5 bases). Trimming stripped 1 base from V and 8 bases from J, with 12 bases between. From germline, CDR1 is KGHSH and CDR2 LQKENI. The CDR3 spans 14 residues. The CDR3 protein is CASSPRILGDEQFF. DNA of the CDR3: TGTGCCAGCTCACCACGGATCTTGGGAGATGAGCAGTTCTTC.

This chain links TRBV12-5 with TRBJ2-2; no definite D call. The CDR3 length is 13 residues. The ends were cut back, 5 bases at V and 5 bases at J, with 9 bases in the middle. Germline CDR1 is LGHNT and CDR2 is FRNRAP. CDR3 protein: CASGTLGTGELFF. The CDR3 nucleotides read TGTGCTAGTGGTACTCTGGGGACCGGGGAGCTGTTTTTT.

The rearrangement uses TRBV5-1 and TRBJ2-3; D not resolved. Germline-derived CDR1 and CDR2 are SGHRS and YFSETQ. CDR3 length: 15 amino acids. Trimming removed 0 bases at V and 2 bases at J, with 10 bases between. The chain's CDR3 is CASSLEGSFTDTQYF. The CDR3 DNA sequence: TGCGCCAGCAGCTTGGAAGGGTCCTTCACAGATACGCAGTATTTT.

Here the CDR3 reads CASSVGDGGKETQYF. The CDR3, as DNA: TGTGCCAGCAGCGTGGGAGACGGGGGGAAAGAGACCCAGTACTTC. The chain is built from TRBV7-9 and TRBJ2-5; 7 positions match TRBD2. This CDR3 is 15 amino acids long. After removal of 5 bases from V and 3 bases from J, the junction contained 9 bases not matched to a gene. Germline-derived CDR1 and CDR2 are SEHNR and FQNEAQ (reference sequence). The variable domain in full, completed from reference TRBV7-9 and TRBJ2-5, reads DTGVSQNPRHKITKRGQNVTFRCDPISEHNRLYWYRQTLGQGPEFLTYFQNEAQLEKSRLLSDRFSAERPKGSFSTLEIQRTEQGDSAMYLCASSVGDGGKETQYFGPGTRLLVL.

This clone was seen only a few times. The chain is built from TRBV11-2 and TRBJ1-6; D uncertain. Looked up from germline, CDR1 is SGHAT and CDR2 is FQNNGV. CDR3 length: 14 amino acids. V was shortened by 1 base and J by 9 bases, with 10 bases between the two germline ends. In DNA, the CDR3 is TGTGCCAGCAGCTTAGCTCAGAACTTTTCACCCCTCCACTTT. It translates to CASSLAQNFSPLHF.

J is TRBJ2-7 and V is TRBV11-2; 10 nucleotides align to TRBD2. After removal of 6 bases from V and 3 bases from J, the junction contained 2 bases not matched to a gene. The germline gives CDR1 SGHAT, CDR2 FQNNGV. The CDR3 has 13 amino acids. CDR3: CASSTSGIYEQYV. The CDR3 DNA is TGTGCCAGCAGTACTAGCGGGATCTACGAGCAGTACGTC.

The rearrangement links TRBV5-6 to TRBJ2-7, with 9 bases that match TRBD2. Trimming took 5 bases from V and 0 from J; bases not matched to a gene: 3. This CDR3 is 14 amino acids long. Germline V gene sequence: CDR1 SGHDT, CDR2 YYEEEE. The DNA for the CDR3 is TGTGCCAGCAGTATTAGCGGGAGCTCCTACGAGCAGTACGTC. This encodes CASSISGSSYEQYV.

This sequence joins TRBV6-1 and TRBJ2-7; the D gene is possibly TRBD1 (5 bases). CDR3 length: 15 amino acids. Germline V lookup: CDR1 MNHNS, CDR2 SASEGT. V was cut by 3 bases and J by 0 bases, with 12 bases left in between. CDR3 sequence: CASSEQGTSSYEQYF. CDR3 bases: TGTGCCAGCAGTGAGCAGGGAACGAGCTCCTACGAGCAGTACTTC.

This sequence joins TRBV5-6 and TRBJ2-7; 7 bases fit TRBD1. CDR3 size: 16 residues. The trim removed 0 bases at V and 3 bases at J, leaving 9 bases unmatched. CDR1 SGHDT and CDR2 YYEEEE come from the germline V gene. Here the CDR3 DNA reads TGTGCCAGCAGCTTGGCCTTACAGGGGTCCCACTACGAGCAGTACGTC. It is translated as CASSLALQGSHYEQYV.

The V gene is TRBV30, the J gene TRBJ1-5, with D perhaps matching TRBD1 (6 bases). CDR1 GTSNPN and CDR2 SVGIG come from the germline V gene (reference sequence). The CDR3 runs 12 residues. V gave up 0 bases and J gave up 6 bases, with 6 bases separating them. CDR3 DNA sequence: TGTGCCTGGAGTGTAGGGGGTCAGCCCCAGCATTTT. Amino acid sequence: CAWSVGGQPQHF.